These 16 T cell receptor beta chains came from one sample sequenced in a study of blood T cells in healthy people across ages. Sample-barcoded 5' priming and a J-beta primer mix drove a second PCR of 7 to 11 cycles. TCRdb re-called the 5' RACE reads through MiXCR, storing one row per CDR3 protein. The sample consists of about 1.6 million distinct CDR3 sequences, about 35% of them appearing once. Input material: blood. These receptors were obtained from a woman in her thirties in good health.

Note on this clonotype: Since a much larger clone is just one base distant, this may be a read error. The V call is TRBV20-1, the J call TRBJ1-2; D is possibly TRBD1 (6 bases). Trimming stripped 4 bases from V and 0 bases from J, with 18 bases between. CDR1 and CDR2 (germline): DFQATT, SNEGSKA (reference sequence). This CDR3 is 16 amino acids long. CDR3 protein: CSANKGRGLPNYGYTF. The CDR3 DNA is TGCAGTGCTAATAAGGGCAGGGGACTCCCTAACTATGGCTACACCTTC.

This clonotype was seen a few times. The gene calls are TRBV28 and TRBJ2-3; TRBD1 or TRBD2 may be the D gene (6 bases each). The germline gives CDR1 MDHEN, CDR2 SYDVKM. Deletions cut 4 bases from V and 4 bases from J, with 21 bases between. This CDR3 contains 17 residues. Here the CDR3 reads CASSSGGGPFLPDTQYF. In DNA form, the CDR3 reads TGTGCCAGCAGTTCCGGTGGGGGGCCATTCCTCCCAGATACGCAGTATTTT. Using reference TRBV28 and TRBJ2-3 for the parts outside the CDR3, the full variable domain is DVKVTQSSRYLVKRTGEKVFLECVQDMDHENMFWYRQDPGLGLRLIYFSYDVKMKEKGDIPEGYSVSREKKERFSLILESASTNQTSMYLCASSSGGGPFLPDTQYFGPGTRLTVL.

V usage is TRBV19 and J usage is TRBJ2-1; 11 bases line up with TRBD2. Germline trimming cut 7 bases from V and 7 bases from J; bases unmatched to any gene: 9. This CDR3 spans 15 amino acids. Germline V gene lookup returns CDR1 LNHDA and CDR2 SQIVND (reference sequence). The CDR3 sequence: CASTLSGRAGNEQFF. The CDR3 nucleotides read TGTGCCAGTACCCTTAGCGGGAGGGCCGGTAATGAGCAGTTCTTC.

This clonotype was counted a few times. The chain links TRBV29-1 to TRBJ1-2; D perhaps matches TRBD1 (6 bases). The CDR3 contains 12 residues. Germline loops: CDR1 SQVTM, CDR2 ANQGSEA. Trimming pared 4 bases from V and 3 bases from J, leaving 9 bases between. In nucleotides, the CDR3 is TGCAGCGTTGTACAGGGCCACTATGGCTACACCTTC. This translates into CSVVQGHYGYTF. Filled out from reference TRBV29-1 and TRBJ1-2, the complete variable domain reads SAVISQKPSRDICQRGTSLTIQCQVDSQVTMMFWYRQQPGQSLTLIATANQGSEATYESGFVIDKFPISRPNLTFSTLTVSNMSPEDSSIYLCSVVQGHYGYTFGSGTRLTVV.

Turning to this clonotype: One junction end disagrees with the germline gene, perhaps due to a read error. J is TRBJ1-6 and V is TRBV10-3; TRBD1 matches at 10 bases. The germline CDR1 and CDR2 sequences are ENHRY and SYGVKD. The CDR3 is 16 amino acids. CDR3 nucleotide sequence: TGTGCCATCAGAAGAGGGACAGGGGTGTCGGATTCACCCCCCCACTTT. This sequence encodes CAIRRGTGVSDSPPHF.

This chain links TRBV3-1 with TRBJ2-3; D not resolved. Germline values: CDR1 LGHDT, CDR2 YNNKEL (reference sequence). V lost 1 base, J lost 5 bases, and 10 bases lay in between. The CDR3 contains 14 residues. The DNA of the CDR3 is TGTGCCAGCAGCCAAGTCGGGCCAGGAGATACGCAGTATTTT. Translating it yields CASSQVGPGDTQYF.

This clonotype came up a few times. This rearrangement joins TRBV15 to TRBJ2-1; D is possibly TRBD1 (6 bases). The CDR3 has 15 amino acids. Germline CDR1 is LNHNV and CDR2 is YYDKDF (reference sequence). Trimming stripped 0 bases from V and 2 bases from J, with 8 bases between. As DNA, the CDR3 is TGTGCCACCAGCAGAGAGCAGGGGCCCTACAATGAGCAGTTCTTC. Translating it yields CATSREQGPYNEQFF. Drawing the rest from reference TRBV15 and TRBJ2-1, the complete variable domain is DAMVIQNPRYQVTQFGKPVTLSCSQTLNHNVMYWYQQKSSQAPKLLFHYYDKDFNNEADTPDNFQSRRPNTSFCFLDIRSPGLGDTAMYLCATSREQGPYNEQFFGPGTRLTVL.

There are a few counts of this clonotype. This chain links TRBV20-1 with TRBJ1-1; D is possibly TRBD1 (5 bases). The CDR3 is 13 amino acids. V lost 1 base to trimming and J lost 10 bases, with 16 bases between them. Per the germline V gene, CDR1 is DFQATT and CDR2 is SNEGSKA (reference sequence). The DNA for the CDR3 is TGCAGTGCTAGAGCTTGGGACCCCTCGGGAGCTTTCTTT. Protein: CSARAWDPSGAFF.

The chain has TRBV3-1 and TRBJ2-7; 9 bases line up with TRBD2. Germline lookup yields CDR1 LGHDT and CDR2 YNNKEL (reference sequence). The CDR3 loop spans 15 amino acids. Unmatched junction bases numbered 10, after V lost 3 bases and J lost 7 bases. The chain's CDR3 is CASSHTGGGAREQYF. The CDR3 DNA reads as TGTGCCAGCAGCCATACTGGCGGGGGGGCGAGGGAGCAGTACTTC.

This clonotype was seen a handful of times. CDR3 region: CASSLEVLQETQYF. As DNA, the CDR3 is TGTGCCAGCAGCTTAGAGGTGTTGCAAGAGACCCAGTACTTC. The chain uses TRBV7-9 and TRBJ2-5; no clear D. Germline V gene sequence: CDR1 SEHNR, CDR2 FQNEAQ (reference sequence). Trimming cost V 1 base and J 2 bases, with 8 bases left between them. This CDR3 is built from 14 residues.

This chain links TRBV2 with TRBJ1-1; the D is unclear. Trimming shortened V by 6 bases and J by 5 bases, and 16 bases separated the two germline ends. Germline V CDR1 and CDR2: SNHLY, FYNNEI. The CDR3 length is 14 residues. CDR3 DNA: TGTGCCAGCAGCCCTAGTGATATGTGGACTGAAGCTTTCTTT. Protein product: CASSPSDMWTEAFF.

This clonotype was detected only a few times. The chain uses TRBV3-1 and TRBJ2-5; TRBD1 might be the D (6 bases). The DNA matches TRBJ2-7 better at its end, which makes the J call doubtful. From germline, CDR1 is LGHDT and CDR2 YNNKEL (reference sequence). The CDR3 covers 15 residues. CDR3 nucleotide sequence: TGTGCCAGCAGCCAAGACTGGGGGCCGAGTGACGAGCAGTACTTC. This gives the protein CASSQDWGPSDEQYF.

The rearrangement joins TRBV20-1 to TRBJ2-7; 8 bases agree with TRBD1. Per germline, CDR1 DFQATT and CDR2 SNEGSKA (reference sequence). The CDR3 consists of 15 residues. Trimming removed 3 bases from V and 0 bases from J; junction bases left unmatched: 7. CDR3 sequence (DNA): TGCAGTGCTAGCGAGGGGACAGGTAGCTCCTACGAGCAGTACTTC. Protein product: CSASEGTGSSYEQYF.

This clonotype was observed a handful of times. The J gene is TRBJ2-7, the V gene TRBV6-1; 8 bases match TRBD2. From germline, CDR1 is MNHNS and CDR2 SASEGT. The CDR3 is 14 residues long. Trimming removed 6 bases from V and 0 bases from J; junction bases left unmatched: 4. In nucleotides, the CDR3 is TGTGCCAGCAGCGCGGGACTAGTCTCCTACGAGCAGTACTTC. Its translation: CASSAGLVSYEQYF.

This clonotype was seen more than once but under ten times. The DNA of the CDR3 is TGTGCCAGCAGTCGACTAGCGGGGCCGAGCACAGATACGCAGTATTTT. Its protein is CASSRLAGPSTDTQYF. J is TRBJ2-3 and V is TRBV6-6, with 11 bases matching TRBD2. Per germline, CDR1 MNHNY and CDR2 SVGAGI (reference sequence). This CDR3 region has 16 residues. The junction had 4 bases not matched to a gene; V was cut back by 5 bases and J by 0 bases.

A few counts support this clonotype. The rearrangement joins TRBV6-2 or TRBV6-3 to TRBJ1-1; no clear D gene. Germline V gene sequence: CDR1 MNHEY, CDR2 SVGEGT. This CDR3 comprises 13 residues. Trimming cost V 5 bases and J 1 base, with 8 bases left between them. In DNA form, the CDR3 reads TGTGCCAGCAGTGGCCTGGGGAACACTGAAGCTTTCTTT. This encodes CASSGLGNTEAFF.